This T cell receptor beta chain emerged from a study of OX40 agonist ivuxolimab in advanced cancers. Study at large: Patients received ivuxolimab, an intravenous treatment, every 2 weeks at 0.01 to 10 mg/kg.

Details on this clone: What it binds is not known. The junction and the germline gene differ at one end; a read error may be behind it.

Regarding the study as a whole: Clonal expansion was seen in CD4+ and CD8+ blood T cells by week 6 at 0.1 to 3.0 mg/kg.

The CDR3 is made up of 16 amino acids. The germline CDR1 and CDR2 sequences are SGHVS and FNYEAQ. Generated by immunoSEQ multiplex PCR, the TCRdb table keeps only in-frame clones and is missing some. In the table there are about 100,000 clones, around 90% of which are singletons. The sample in question was CD4+ or CD8+ T cells sorted from blood, obtained in a trial of the OX40 agonist ivuxolimab. The sequence was obtained from an adult with an advanced solid tumor such as melanoma, head and neck, liver or kidney cancer. The chain uses TRBV7-6 and TRBJ2-3; 9 positions agree with TRBD2. CDR3: CASTQGGRGGTDTQYF. CDR3 bases: TGTGCCAGCACCCAAGGCGGGCGGGGGGGCACCGATACGCAGTATTTT.